This T cell receptor (beta chain) was identified in a study of blood T cells in healthy people across ages. This clonotype was detected only a few times. Its antigen is unidentified. Combining a sample-barcoded 5' primer with a J-beta primer mix, a second PCR ran for roughly 6 to 12 cycles. TCRdb reanalysed the 5' RACE reads using MiXCR and keeps one entry per CDR3 protein. The sample shows approximately 730,000 distinct CDR3 sequences, roughly 44% of them seen only once. Notes on the study in general: From one million sequenced T cells, diversity estimates were lower bounds. Conclusively comparing naive with antigen-experienced cells was impossible with unsorted PBMCs. Diversity was higher, and naive CD4+ cells more numerous, in long-lived donors than in aged donors.

Peripheral blood was drawn, around 9.4 milliliters per donor. The CDR3 length is 11 residues. V was trimmed by 7 bases and J by 1 base, leaving 7 bases between them. Germline V gene lookup returns CDR1 SQVTM and CDR2 ANQGSEA. V gene TRBV29-1 combines with J gene TRBJ2-5, with no clear D. The TCR sequence derives from a woman aged 55-69 years in good health. The sequencing sample was made of blood. The CDR3 loop is CSAWTQETQYF. Here the CDR3 DNA reads TGCAGCGCCTGGACCCAAGAGACCCAGTACTTC. The variable domain in full, completed from reference TRBV29-1 and TRBJ2-5, reads SAVISQKPSRDICQRGTSLTIQCQVDSQVTMMFWYRQQPGQSLTLIATANQGSEATYESGFVIDKFPISRPNLTFSTLTVSNMSPEDSSIYLCSAWTQETQYFGPGTRLLVL.